This T cell receptor beta chain emerged from a study of blood T cell repertoires in COVID-19. The age range of participants was about 18 to 100 years, with residence in under 25 US areas. Participants classified as exposed had met a COVID-19 case within 2 weeks before study entry. This clone has a single count. Sequencing was performed with immunoSEQ multiplex PCR; in TCRdb, only in-frame clones are kept and a portion is missing. The sample lists 350,000 to 400,000 clones; 80% to 95% were seen once. This CDR3 has 18 residues. The V gene lost 1 base and the J gene lost 3 bases, with 19 bases spanning the gap. Germline V CDR1 and CDR2: SGHRS, YFSETQ.

The TCR was taken from a middle-aged woman who had been exposed to COVID-19. The rearrangement links TRBV5-1 to TRBJ1-4; no clear D. The specimen sequenced was PBMCs or T cells enriched from blood (not recorded which). The CDR3 loop is CASSLTPHPLVANEKLFF. In DNA, the CDR3 is TGCGCCAGCAGCTTGACCCCGCACCCCCTAGTCGCTAATGAAAAACTGTTTTTT.